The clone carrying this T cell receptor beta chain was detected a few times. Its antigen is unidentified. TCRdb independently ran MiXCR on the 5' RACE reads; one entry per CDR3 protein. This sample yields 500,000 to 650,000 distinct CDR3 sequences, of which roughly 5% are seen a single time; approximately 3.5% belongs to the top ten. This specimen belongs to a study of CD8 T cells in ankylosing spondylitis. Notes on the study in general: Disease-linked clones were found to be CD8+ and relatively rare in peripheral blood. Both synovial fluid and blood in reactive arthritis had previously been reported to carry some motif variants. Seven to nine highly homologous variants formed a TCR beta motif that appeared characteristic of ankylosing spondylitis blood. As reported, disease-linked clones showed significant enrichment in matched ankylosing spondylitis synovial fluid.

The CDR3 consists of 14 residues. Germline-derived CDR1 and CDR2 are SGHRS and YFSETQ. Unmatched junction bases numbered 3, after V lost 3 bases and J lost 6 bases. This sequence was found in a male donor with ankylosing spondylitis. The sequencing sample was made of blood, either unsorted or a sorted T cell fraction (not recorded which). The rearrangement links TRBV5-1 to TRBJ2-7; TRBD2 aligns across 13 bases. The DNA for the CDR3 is TGCGCCAGCAGCTGGACTAGCGGGAGCGGCGAGCAGTACTTC. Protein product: CASSWTSGSGEQYF.